The sequence of this T cell receptor beta chain was determined in a study of lymphopenia after photon versus proton radiotherapy. Study-wide results and caveats: After lymphocyte nadir, photon-treated repertoires showed oligoclonal expansion, especially CD8+ Temra. Relative stability marked proton patients; photon patients lost diversity and naive cells. Larger post-nadir TCR diversity loss correlated inversely with survival in deceased patients. Authors raise, but do not show, better survival with proton therapy.

On this clone: As yet, its antigen is unknown.

Profiled with immunoSEQ multiplex PCR; TCRdb holds only in-frame clones, not every one. This table has 52,000 or so clones, approximately 92% appearing once. V gave up 0 bases and J gave up 1 base, with 9 bases separating them. The length of the CDR3 is 15 residues. CDR1 LNHNV and CDR2 YYDKDF come from the germline V gene (reference sequence). The source is a woman aged 40 to 50 with cholangiocarcinoma. The sample was peripheral blood, taken from a patient treated with photon-based radiotherapy. The V call is TRBV15, the J call TRBJ1-1; D may be TRBD1 (6 bases). For the CDR3, the DNA is TGTGCCACCAGCAGAGACAGGGGCCGGAACACTGAAGCTTTCTTT. Residues: CATSRDRGRNTEAFF.